This TCR beta chain was sequenced in a study of cytomegalovirus exposure and HLA in healthy donors. Overall study context: Samples from HLA-typed donors yielded approximately 88 million unique TCRs in an early data release. Points from the study as a whole: A link between a missense DCLRE1C variant and TCR beta V- and J-gene trimming emerged from a later analysis. The authors later found HLA-associated TCR beta chains more clonally expanded than equally common others. When a later analysis was performed, an Asian-associated ancestry cluster reportedly had fewer N-insertions than the roughly 700-donor mean.

On this clone: Its antigen is currently unknown.

Trimming took off 5 bases at V and 3 bases at J, with 17 bases between the two ends. This CDR3 region has 15 residues. CDR1 SGHTA and CDR2 FQGTGA come from the germline V gene. Primers included in the PCR were 60 Vbeta and 13 Jbeta primers. The data were produced by immunoSEQ multiplex PCR, yet TCRdb's version contains in-frame clones alone and is incomplete. The sample records 150,000 to 200,000 clones, over 60% being singletons. Sequencing was done on a sample of PBMCs. The sequence was collected from a girl under 18 in good health and CMV-seronegative. The J gene is TRBJ2-7, the V gene TRBV7-3, with a tentative D call TRBD1 (5 bases). The CDR3 bases are TGTGCCAGCAGCCCCACAGGTGAACGCTACTACGAGCAGTACTTC. Translated: CASSPTGERYYEQYF.